What follows describes a single T cell receptor (beta chain). These data are taken from a study of OX40 agonist ivuxolimab in advanced cancers. The wider study: An agonistic anti-OX40 (CD134) antibody, ivuxolimab, was used to treat the patients. Of the participants, 40% to 50% had some prior anti-PD-1, anti-PD-L1 or anti-CTLA-4 therapy, which was allowed.

Sequencing was performed with immunoSEQ multiplex PCR; in TCRdb, only in-frame clones are kept and a portion is missing. This sample yields 100,000 to 140,000 clones, of which 85% to 95% are seen a single time; approximately 1.3% belongs to the top ten. The sequence was obtained from an adult with an advanced solid tumor such as melanoma, head and neck, liver or kidney cancer. Sequenced material: CD4+ or CD8+ T cells sorted from blood, taken in a trial of the OX40 agonist ivuxolimab.

Written as DNA, the CDR3 is TGTGCCAGCAGCTTGGACAGCACAGATACGCAGTATTTT. It yields the protein CASSLDSTDTQYF. This sequence joins TRBV5-4 and TRBJ2-3; D unresolved. Germline V CDR1 and CDR2: SGHNT, YYREEE (reference sequence). Trimming cost V 0 bases and J 0 bases, with 2 bases left between them. The CDR3 loop spans 13 amino acids.